The clone carrying this TCR beta chain was observed once. The antigen is not known. The V end lost 7 bases, the J end lost 1 base, and 22 bases lay between the germline ends. The CDR3 runs to 16 residues. Germline CDR1 reads SQVTM; CDR2 reads ANQGSEA. The sample belongs to a study of cytomegalovirus exposure and HLA in healthy donors. General observations from the study: TCR beta sequences numbering some 17,000 were associated with HLA alleles at 0.05 false discovery rate in a later analysis.

The PCR ran on 60 Vbeta and 13 Jbeta primers. Under the authors' procedure: There were about 80 million unique TCR beta chains by a later count, and around 10 million of them were shared. The repertoire was sequenced with immunoSEQ multiplex PCR; TCRdb's copy has only in-frame clones and lacks some. V and J calls and clone size follow that table, whereas D and trimming were derived from the DNA. The sample has fewer than 200,000 clones, roughly three quarters seen once. The TCR originated in a man between 18 and 29 years old in good health and CMV-seropositive. Material: PBMCs. The chain uses TRBV29-1 and TRBJ1-1, with D maybe TRBD1 (6 bases). CDR3 residues: CSGLGHIPTGNTEAFF. CDR3 nucleotide sequence: TGCAGCGGACTGGGACATATACCGACCGGGAACACTGAAGCTTTCTTT.